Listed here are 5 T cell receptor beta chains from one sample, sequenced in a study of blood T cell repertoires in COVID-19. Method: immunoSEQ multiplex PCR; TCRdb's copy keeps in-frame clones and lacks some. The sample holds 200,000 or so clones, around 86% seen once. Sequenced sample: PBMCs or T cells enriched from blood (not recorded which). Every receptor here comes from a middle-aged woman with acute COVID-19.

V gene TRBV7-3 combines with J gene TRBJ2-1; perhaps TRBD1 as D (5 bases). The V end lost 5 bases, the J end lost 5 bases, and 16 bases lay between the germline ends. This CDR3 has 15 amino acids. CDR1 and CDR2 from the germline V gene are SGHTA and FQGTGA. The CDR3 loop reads CASSPLDSRHNEQFF. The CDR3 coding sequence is TGTGCCAGCAGCCCCCTCGACAGCCGACACAATGAGCAGTTCTTC.

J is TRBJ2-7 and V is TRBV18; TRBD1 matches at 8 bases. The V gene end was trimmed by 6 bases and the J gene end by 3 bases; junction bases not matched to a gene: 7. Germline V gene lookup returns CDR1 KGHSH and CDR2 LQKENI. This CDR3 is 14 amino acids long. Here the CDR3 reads CASSPGQAIYEQYF. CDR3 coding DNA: TGTGCCAGCTCCCCGGGACAGGCGATCTACGAGCAGTACTTC. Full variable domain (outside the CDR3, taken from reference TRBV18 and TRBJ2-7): NAGVMQNPRHLVRRRGQEARLRCSPMKGHSHVYWYRQLPEEGLKFMVYLQKENIIDESGMPKERFSAEFPKEGPSILRIQQVVRGDSAAYFCASSPGQAIYEQYFGPGTRLTVT.

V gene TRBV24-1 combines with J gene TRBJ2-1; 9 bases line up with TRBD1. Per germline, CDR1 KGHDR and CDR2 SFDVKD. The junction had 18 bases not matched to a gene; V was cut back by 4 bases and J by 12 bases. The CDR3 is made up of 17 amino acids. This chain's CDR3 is CATSDRPGQGLPNWQFF. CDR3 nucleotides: TGTGCCACCAGTGACCGGCCGGGACAGGGACTCCCCAATTGGCAGTTCTTC.

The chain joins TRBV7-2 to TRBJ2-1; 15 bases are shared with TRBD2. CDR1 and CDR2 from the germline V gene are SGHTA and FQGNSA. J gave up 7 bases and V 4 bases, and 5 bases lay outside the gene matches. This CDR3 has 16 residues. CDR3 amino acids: CASSSPGLAGGNEQFF. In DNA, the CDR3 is TGTGCCAGCAGCTCGCCGGGACTAGCGGGAGGTAATGAGCAGTTCTTC.

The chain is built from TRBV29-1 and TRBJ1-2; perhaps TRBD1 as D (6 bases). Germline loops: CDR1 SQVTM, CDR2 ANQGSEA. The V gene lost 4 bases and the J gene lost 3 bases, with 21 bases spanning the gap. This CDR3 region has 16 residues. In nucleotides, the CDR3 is TGCAGCGTTGTGGGCCAGGGGACGTTGTTGGACTATGGCTACACCTTC. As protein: CSVVGQGTLLDYGYTF.